A selection of T cell receptor beta chains follows, all from one sample in a study of shared clonotypes between healthy human individuals. Assay: immunoSEQ multiplex PCR; the TCRdb copy retains only in-frame clones and omits some. Among 750,000 to 1,000,000 clones, around 93% were seen once, and the ten largest hold about 25%. The sequencing sample was made of naive CD8+ T cells sorted from blood. The receptors stem from a man aged 25-45 years in good health. Both conserved end residues are part of each CDR3. A D gene is named only where the DNA matches it firmly. Clone size is shown for a subset of rows, as once, few, many or a class of expanded clone.

j_gene,v_gene,d_gene,abundance,CDR3nt,CDR3aa
TRBJ2-1,TRBV2,.,.,TGTGCCAGCAGGGGAACCGGGGTGGTCCATGAGCAGTTCTTC,CASRGTGVVHEQFF
TRBJ1-4,TRBV27,.,.,TGTGCCAGCAGGGCCGAAGGGGGGAACAATAATGAAAAACTGTTTTTT,CASRAEGGNNNEKLFF
TRBJ2-7,TRBV4-3,.,.,TGCGCCAGCAGCCAAGATCCGGCGGGGTCAACCTACGAGCAGTACTTC,CASSQDPAGSTYEQYF
TRBJ2-7,TRBV7-9,.,.,TGTGCCAGCAGCTTAGATACAGCGGGTTCCTACGAGCAGTACTTC,CASSLDTAGSYEQYF
TRBJ1-5,TRBV27,.,once,TGTGCCAGCAGTGCCACAAGGGGAGGCAATCAGCCCCAGCATTTT,CASSATRGGNQPQHF
TRBJ2-3,TRBV7-9,TRBD1,.,TGTGCCAGCAGCTTAGTTAACGGGACAGGGGTTCTCCCAGATACGCAGTATTTT,CASSLVNGTGVLPDTQYF
TRBJ2-3,TRBV2,TRBD2,once,TGTGCCAGCAGGACTGATAGCGGGTATAGCACAGATACGCAGTATTTT,CASRTDSGYSTDTQYF
TRBJ1-5,TRBV7-6,.,.,TGTGCCAGCAGCTTACGCCCCCCAAACGAGAGCAATCAGCCCCAGCATTTT,CASSLRPPNESNQPQHF
TRBJ2-1,TRBV7-9,.,.,TGTGCCAGCAGCCCTCGAGGAAAGGGACCCTACAATGAGCAGTTCTTC,CASSPRGKGPYNEQFF
TRBJ2-7,TRBV18,.,.,TGTGCCAGCTCACCCGGCAGGGGCGTGTACGAGCAGTACTTC,CASSPGRGVYEQYF
TRBJ2-7,TRBV14,TRBD2,.,TGTGCCAGCAGCCGGGGGGGCTCCTACGAGCAGTACTTC,CASSRGGSYEQYF
TRBJ2-3,TRBV5-4,.,once,TGTGCCAGCAGCGTTTTCAAAACGGATACGCAGTATTTT,CASSVFKTDTQYF
TRBJ2-1,TRBV28,TRBD2,.,TGTGCCAGCAGCATACAAGGGACTAGTAAATCGGGTGAGCAGTTCTTC,CASSIQGTSKSGEQFF
TRBJ1-2,TRBV28,.,few,TGTGCCATTTCGACAAACTATGGCTACACCTTC,CAISTNYGYTF
TRBJ1-3,TRBV7-6,TRBD1,once,TGTGCCAGCAGCCTCAGGGGGGGCTCTGGAAACACCATATATTTT,CASSLRGGSGNTIYF